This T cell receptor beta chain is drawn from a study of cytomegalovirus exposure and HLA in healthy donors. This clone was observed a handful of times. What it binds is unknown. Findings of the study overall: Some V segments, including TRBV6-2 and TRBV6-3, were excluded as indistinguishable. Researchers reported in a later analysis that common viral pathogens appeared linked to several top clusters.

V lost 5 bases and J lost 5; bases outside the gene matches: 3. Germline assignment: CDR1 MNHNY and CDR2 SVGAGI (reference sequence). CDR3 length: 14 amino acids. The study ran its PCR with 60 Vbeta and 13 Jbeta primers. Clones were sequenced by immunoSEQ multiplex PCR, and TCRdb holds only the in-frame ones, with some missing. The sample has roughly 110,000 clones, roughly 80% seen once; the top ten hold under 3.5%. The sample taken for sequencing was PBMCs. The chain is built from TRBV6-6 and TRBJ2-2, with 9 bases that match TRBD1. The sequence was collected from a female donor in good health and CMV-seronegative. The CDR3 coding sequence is TGTGCCAGCAGTCCCGGGACAGGGACCGGGGAGCTGTTTTTT. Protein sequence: CASSPGTGTGELFF.